A selection of T cell receptor beta chains follows, all from one sample in a study of cytotoxic CD8 clonotypes in ibrutinib-treated CLL. This table comes from immunoSEQ multiplex PCR, and its TCRdb copy is limited to in-frame clones, with some not included. The table has roughly 170,000 clones, approximately 80% seen once; the top ten hold about 4.9%. This specimen was PBMCs, taken after 24 months of ibrutinib treatment. The receptor source for this set is a human donor with chronic lymphocytic leukemia. Both conserved end residues are part of each CDR3. Each record gives: D gene, J gene, V gene, CDR3 DNA, CDR3 protein. D genes are given only for firm matches.

TRBD1 TRBJ1-3 TRBV18 TGTGCCAGCTCACTCCGGGACAGGGGGCTCTCTGGAAACACCATATATTTT CASSLRDRGLSGNTIYF
- TRBJ1-3 TRBV5-1 TGCGCCAGCAGTTTAACGACAGACGGAAACACCATATATTTT CASSLTTDGNTIYF
TRBD2 TRBJ2-7 TRBV28 TGTGCCAGCGGGGGGGAGACTAGCGGATCCTACGAGCAGTACTTC CASGGETSGSYEQYF
- TRBJ2-1 TRBV6-4 TGTGCCAGCAGCGGGGGAAGGGGGTATGAGCAGTTCTTC CASSGGRGYEQFF
- TRBJ1-1 TRBV9 TGTGCCAGCAGCGTAGGTGGCACTGAAGCTTTCTTT CASSVGGTEAFF
- TRBJ2-5 TRBV7-2 TGTGCCAGCAGCTTGAGGGCGAGGGGAGAGACCCAGTACTTC CASSLRARGETQYF
TRBD1 TRBJ2-5 TRBV30 TGTGCCTGGAGTCAGGGGGTTCGAGAGACCCAGTACTTC CAWSQGVRETQYF
- TRBJ1-1 TRBV28 TGTGCCAGCATGGCGGCCACTGAAGCTTTCTTT CASMAATEAFF
- TRBJ2-1 TRBV4-1 TGCGCCAGCAGCCAAGGCCAGGGCTCCTACAATGAGCAGTTCTTC CASSQGQGSYNEQFF
TRBD1 TRBJ1-2 TRBV4-1 TGCGCCAGCAGCCACTTTCTTCCCGGACAGGGGAACAATGGCTACACCTTC CASSHFLPGQGNNGYTF
TRBD2 TRBJ2-1 TRBV7-8 TGTGCCAGCAGCTCGCTAGCGGGAGGGAGCTCCTACAATGAGCAGTTCTTC CASSSLAGGSSYNEQFF